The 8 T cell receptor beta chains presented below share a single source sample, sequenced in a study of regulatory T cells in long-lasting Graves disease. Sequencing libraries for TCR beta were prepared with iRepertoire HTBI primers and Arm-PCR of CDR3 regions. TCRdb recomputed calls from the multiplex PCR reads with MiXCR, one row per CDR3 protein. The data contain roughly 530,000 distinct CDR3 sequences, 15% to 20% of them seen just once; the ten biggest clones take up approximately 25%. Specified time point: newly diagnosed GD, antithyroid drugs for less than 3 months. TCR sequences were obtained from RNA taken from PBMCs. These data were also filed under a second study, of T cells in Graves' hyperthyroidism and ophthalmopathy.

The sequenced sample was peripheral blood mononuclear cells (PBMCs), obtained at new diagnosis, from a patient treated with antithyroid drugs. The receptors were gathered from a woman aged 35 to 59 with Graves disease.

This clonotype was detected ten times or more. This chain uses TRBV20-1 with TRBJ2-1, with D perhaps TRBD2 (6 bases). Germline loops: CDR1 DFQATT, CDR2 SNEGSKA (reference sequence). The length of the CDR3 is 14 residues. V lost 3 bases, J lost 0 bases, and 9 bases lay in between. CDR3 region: CSASPGDSYNEQFF. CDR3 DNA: TGCAGTGCTAGTCCGGGGGACTCCTACAATGAGCAGTTCTTC.

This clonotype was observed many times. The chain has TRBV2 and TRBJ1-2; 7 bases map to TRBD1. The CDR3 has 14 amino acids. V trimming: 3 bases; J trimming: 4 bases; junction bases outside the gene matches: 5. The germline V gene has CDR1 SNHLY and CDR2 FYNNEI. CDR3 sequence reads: CASSDSGQIYGYTF. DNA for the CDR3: TGTGCCAGCAGTGATTCGGGACAGATCTATGGCTACACCTTC.

The CDR3 sequence is CASSPLGRTEGNQPQHF. The CDR3 coding sequence is TGCGCCAGCAGCCCCCTAGGTCGGACGGAGGGCAATCAGCCCCAGCATTTT. The chain has TRBV4-1 and TRBJ1-5; D is uncertain. The germline V gene has CDR1 MGHRA and CDR2 YSYEKL. CDR3 length equals 17 residues. Trimming cost V 4 bases and J 2 bases, with 18 bases left between them.

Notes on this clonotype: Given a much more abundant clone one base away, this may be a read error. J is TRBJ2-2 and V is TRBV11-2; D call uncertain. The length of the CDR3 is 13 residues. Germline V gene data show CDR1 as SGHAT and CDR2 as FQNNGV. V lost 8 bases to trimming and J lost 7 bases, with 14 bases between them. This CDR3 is CASRSYNVGELFF. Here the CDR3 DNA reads TGTGCCAGCCGCTCATATAACGTCGGGGAGCTGTTTTTT.

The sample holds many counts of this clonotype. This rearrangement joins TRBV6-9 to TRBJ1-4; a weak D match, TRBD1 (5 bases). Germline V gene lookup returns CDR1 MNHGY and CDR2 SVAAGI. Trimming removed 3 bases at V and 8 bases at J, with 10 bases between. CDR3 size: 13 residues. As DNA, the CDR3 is TGTGCCAGCAGTTACCTCCGGGGGGAAAAACTGTTTTTT. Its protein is CASSYLRGEKLFF.

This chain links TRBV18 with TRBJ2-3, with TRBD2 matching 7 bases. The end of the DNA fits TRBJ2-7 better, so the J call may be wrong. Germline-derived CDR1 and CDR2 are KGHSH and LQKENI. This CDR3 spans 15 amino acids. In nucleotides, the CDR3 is TGTGCCAGCTCACCACCGGGGGGGAACTCAAATGAGCAGTACTTC. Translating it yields CASSPPGGNSNEQYF.

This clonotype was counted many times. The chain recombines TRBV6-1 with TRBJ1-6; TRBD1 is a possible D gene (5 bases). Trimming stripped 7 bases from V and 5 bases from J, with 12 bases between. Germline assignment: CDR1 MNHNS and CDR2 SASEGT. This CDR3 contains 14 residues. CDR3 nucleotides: TGTGCCAGCAACCCGGGACTTAATAATTCACCCCTCCACTTT. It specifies CASNPGLNNSPLHF.

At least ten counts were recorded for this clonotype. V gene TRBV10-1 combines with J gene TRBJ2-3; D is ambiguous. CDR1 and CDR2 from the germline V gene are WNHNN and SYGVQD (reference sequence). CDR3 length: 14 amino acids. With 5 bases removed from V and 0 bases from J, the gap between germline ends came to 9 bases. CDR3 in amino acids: CASSSARSTDTQYF. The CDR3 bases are TGCGCCAGCAGTTCGGCGCGAAGCACAGATACGCAGTATTTT.